The source of this TCR beta chain is a study of shared T cell receptors in the human thymus. Some clones are missing from TCRdb's copy, which holds only in-frame ones; the method was immunoSEQ multiplex PCR. The sample includes hundreds of thousands of clones, over 75% of them seen just once. These sequences were also reported in another study, on human thymus T cells. That work contributes: Resections removed during corrective heart surgery provided the thymus tissue used. There appeared to be biased usage of V and J genes in thymic and blood repertoires. Related work found strong thymic repertoire overlap between unrelated individuals.

The sample consisted of thymocytes. The TCR comes from a boy under two years old with a congenital heart defect.

CDR3 amino acids: CASSQPLSRQGANTEAFF. The CDR3 DNA is TGCGCCAGCAGCCAACCCTTATCAAGACAGGGGGCGAACACTGAAGCTTTCTTT. The rearrangement uses TRBV4-1 and TRBJ1-1, with 10 nucleotides matching TRBD1. The CDR3 is 18 amino acids. CDR1 and CDR2 from the germline V gene are MGHRA and YSYEKL. V lost 2 bases and J lost 1; bases outside the gene matches: 10.